This T cell receptor (beta chain) was identified in a study of blood T cell repertoires in COVID-19. The wider study: Samples came from the United States, Italy and Spain, spanning acute and convalescent COVID-19. T cells, B-cell-depleted T cells, or PBMCs provided the cDNA or gDNA that served as material.

V was pared by 3 bases and J by 0 bases, with 6 bases of the junction left unmatched. Germline-derived CDR1 and CDR2 are SGHTS and YDEGEE. The CDR3 sequence is 16 residues long. Authors' methods: Nucleated cell number was recorded as an estimate derived from reference gene primer amplification. Clones were read by immunoSEQ multiplex PCR, and TCRdb kept only the in-frame ones, dropping some. Clonal size and the V and J genes are those of that table, whereas D and trimming came from the DNA. The repertoire includes roughly 52,000 clones, roughly 86% of them detected once, and around 23% sits in the top ten.

Sequenced input: peripheral blood. This receptor was identified in a woman over 75 with acute or convalescent COVID-19. The chain combines TRBV5-8 with TRBJ1-1, with 9 bases identical to TRBD1. CDR3 nucleotide sequence: TGTGCCAGCAGCTACGGGACAGGGAGATTGAACACTGAAGCTTTCTTT. This encodes CASSYGTGRLNTEAFF. The whole variable domain, remainder taken from reference TRBV5-8 and TRBJ1-1, is EAGVTQSPTHLIKTRGQQATLRCSPISGHTSVYWYQQALGLGLQFLLWYDEGEERNRGNFPPRFSGRQFPNYSSELNVNALELEDSALYLCASSYGTGRLNTEAFFGQGTRLTVV.